Following are 14 T cell receptor beta chains from one sample sequenced in a study of blood T cells in healthy people across ages. Combining a sample-barcoded 5' primer with a J-beta primer mix, a second PCR ran for about 6 to 11 cycles. TCRdb re-analysed the 5' RACE reads in MiXCR, keeping a single row per CDR3 protein. The repertoire holds hundreds of thousands of distinct CDR3 sequences, with 25% to 30% as singletons. Material for sequencing was blood. These receptors all come from a woman of 80 years or more in good health.

This clonotype was counted many times. The rearrangement uses TRBV12-3 or TRBV12-4 and TRBJ2-6; 8 positions match TRBD1. This CDR3 comprises 18 residues. Trimming cost V 4 bases and J 2 bases; bases outside gene matches: 10. This CDR3 reads CASSSFGTGSAGANVLTF. The DNA of the CDR3 is TGTGCCAGCAGTTCCTTCGGGACAGGAAGTGCTGGGGCCAACGTCCTGACTTTC.

This clonotype was counted many times. The chain recombines TRBV11-2 with TRBJ1-2; 8 bases map to TRBD1. From germline, CDR1 is SGHAT and CDR2 FQNNGV. Trimming took 5 bases from V and 8 from J; bases not matched to a gene: 13. This CDR3 has 15 residues. CDR3 residues: CASSPAGHRGEGYTF. The CDR3 nucleotides read TGTGCCAGCAGCCCAGCTGGTCACAGGGGGGAGGGCTACACCTTC.

This clonotype showed up just a few times. The chain couples TRBV28 to TRBJ1-4, with D perhaps matching TRBD1 (6 bases). CDR1 is MDHEN and CDR2 is SYDVKM in the germline V gene. Trimming stripped 6 bases from V and 5 bases from J, with 13 bases between. The CDR3 runs 14 residues. The CDR3 region is CASSLGTLNEKLFF. In DNA, the CDR3 is TGTGCCAGCAGCCTCGGGACATTGAATGAAAAACTGTTTTTT. Full variable domain (outside the CDR3, taken from reference TRBV28 and TRBJ1-4): DVKVTQSSRYLVKRTGEKVFLECVQDMDHENMFWYRQDPGLGLRLIYFSYDVKMKEKGDIPEGYSVSREKKERFSLILESASTNQTSMYLCASSLGTLNEKLFFGSGTQLSVL.

This clonotype has a single count. The V gene is TRBV7-2, the J gene TRBJ2-2; D may be TRBD1 (5 bases). The CDR3 contains 14 residues. V was pared by 2 bases and J by 7 bases, with 11 bases between. Germline loops: CDR1 SGHTA, CDR2 FQGNSA. The CDR3 DNA reads TGTGCCAGCAGCTTAAGACAGAGTAACGGGGAGCTGTTTTTT. It translates to CASSLRQSNGELFF.

On this clonotype itself: This is likely a read error, given that the CDR3 carries no conserved phenylalanine or tryptophan at its end. The chain joins TRBV6-6 to TRBJ2-1, with D possibly being TRBD1 or TRBD2 (5 bases each). V shed 6 bases and J shed 5 bases, with 14 bases lying between them. The CDR3 is made up of 14 amino acids. The germline gives CDR1 MNHNY, CDR2 SVGAGI (reference sequence). The CDR3 reads CASRPGAPDNEQFV. Written as DNA, the CDR3 is TGTGCCAGCAGGCCCGGGGCGCCGGACAATGAGCAGTTCGTC.

Remarks on this clonotype: This could be a read error, since a much larger clone is one nucleotide away. The chain couples TRBV5-8 to TRBJ2-5, with D possibly being TRBD2 (5 bases). Germline values: CDR1 SGHTS, CDR2 YDEGEE. The CDR3 loop spans 14 amino acids. Trimming shortened V by 3 bases and J by 5 bases, and 14 bases separated the two germline ends. The CDR3 region has the DNA TGTGCCAGCAGCTGTTTAGGACTTATGGAGACCCAGTACTTC. Translating it yields CASSCLGLMETQYF.

This rearrangement joins TRBV10-3 to TRBJ1-2; D possibly corresponds to TRBD1 (5 bases). From germline, CDR1 is ENHRY and CDR2 SYGVKD. The CDR3 contains 13 residues. The V end was cut by 7 bases, the J end by 6 bases, with 15 bases between. CDR3 amino acids: CAINSGLDDGYTF. The CDR3 DNA sequence: TGTGCCATCAATTCAGGGCTCGACGATGGCTACACCTTC.

The sample holds a few counts of this clonotype. V gene TRBV20-1 combines with J gene TRBJ2-1; 8 bases line up with TRBD2. TRBJ2-7 matches the DNA end more closely, so the J call is doubtful. The CDR3 length is 17 residues. CDR1 is DFQATT and CDR2 is SNEGSKA in the germline V gene (reference sequence). CDR3 amino acids: CSARDRKNSGDYNEQYF. The CDR3 region has the DNA TGCAGTGCTAGAGATAGAAAAAATAGCGGGGACTACAATGAGCAGTACTTC.

This clonotype was counted a few times. This chain joins TRBV20-1 and TRBJ2-2; 12 positions match TRBD2. CDR1 is DFQATT, CDR2 SNEGSKA, per germline (reference sequence). Trimming at V came to 2 bases and at J to 5 bases, leaving 3 bases not matched to a gene. CDR3 size: 15 residues. This CDR3 reads CSARPSGGGTGELFF. CDR3 in DNA: TGCAGTGCTAGACCTAGCGGGGGGGGGACCGGGGAGCTGTTTTTT.

This clonotype has a single count. A much larger clone lies a single base off, so this may be a read error. V is TRBV5-1 and J is TRBJ1-1; no clear D gene. The length of the CDR3 is 14 residues. Germline CDR1 is SGHRS and CDR2 is YFSETQ. The CDR3 spells CASSLAGRNAEAFF. The CDR3 nucleotides read TGCGCCAGCAGCTTGGCCGGTAGGAACGCTGAAGCTTTCTTT.

Concerning this clonotype: A read error is possible here, since a much larger clone lies one base away. The CDR3 DNA follows: TGCGCCAGCAGCCAGAGGGTTTTAAGGGGGGGGCCCGTCAATGAGCAGTACTTC. This codes for CASSQRVLRGGPVNEQYF. The rearrangement joins TRBV4-3 to TRBJ2-7, with D perhaps matching TRBD2 (7 bases). The V gene's germline CDR1 is LGHNA and CDR2 YSLEER. This CDR3 has 18 amino acids. The V end lost 3 bases, the J end lost 7 bases, and 28 bases lay between the germline ends.

This clonotype was seen a few times. The gene calls are TRBV9 and TRBJ2-1, with 8 bases matching TRBD2. The CDR3 loop spans 16 amino acids. CDR1 and CDR2 from the germline V gene are SGDLS and YYNGEE. J gave up 9 bases and V 0 bases, and 11 bases lay outside the gene matches. The CDR3 sequence: CASSVGPRGGDGEQFF. The CDR3 DNA follows: TGTGCCAGCAGCGTAGGGCCCCGGGGGGGCGATGGTGAGCAGTTCTTC.

This clonotype was seen repeatedly, ten times or more. The rearrangement joins TRBV12-3 or TRBV12-4 to TRBJ1-2; D remains unclear. This CDR3 region has 15 residues. The V end was cut by 1 base, the J end by 4 bases, with 13 bases between. The CDR3 nucleotides are TGTGCCAGCAGTTTAGTTGTGGAGACCTTCTATGGCTACACCTTC. This gives the protein CASSLVVETFYGYTF.

The V and J genes are TRBV20-1 and TRBJ1-1; D gene unclear. The germline V gene encodes CDR1 DFQATT and CDR2 SNEGSKA (reference sequence). V was pared by 5 bases and J by 0 bases, with 13 bases between. CDR3 length: 14 residues. CDR3 loop: CSARPRELNTEAFF. The DNA of the CDR3 is TGCAGTGCTCGACCCCGGGAGCTGAACACTGAAGCTTTCTTT.